The 20 T cell receptor beta chains reported below all come from one sample, sequenced in a study of T cells in tuberculosis. Sequenced by immunoSEQ multiplex PCR; TCRdb stores in-frame clones only, minus some. In the table there are 35,000 to 45,000 clones, approximately 94% of which are singletons. The sequencing input was PBMCs. The source of these receptors is a donor aged 10 to 29 with latent tuberculosis or without tuberculosis infection. Some clones in this sample may be carry-over from other donors' samples.

This chain uses TRBV6-6 with TRBJ1-1; no definite D call. Germline V gene data show CDR1 as MNHNY and CDR2 as SVGAGI (reference sequence). The CDR3 has 14 residues. With 0 bases removed from V and 1 base from J, the gap between germline ends came to 6 bases. The CDR3 spells CASSYSNTNTEAFF. The CDR3 nucleotides read TGTGCCAGCAGTTACTCGAACACGAACACTGAAGCTTTCTTT.

This chain's CDR3 is CASSFVYGIVASAEAFF. CDR3 nucleotides: TGTGCCAGCAGTTTCGTGTATGGAATTGTAGCATCTGCTGAAGCTTTCTTT. The rearrangement links TRBV28 to TRBJ1-1, with D uncertain. The CDR3 has 17 residues. CDR1 and CDR2 (germline): MDHEN, SYDVKM. V was clipped by 3 bases and J by 6 bases, with 23 bases between them.

The chain is built from TRBV4-3 and TRBJ2-3; D is ambiguous. Germline CDR1 LGHNA, CDR2 YSLEER. The V gene lost 0 bases and the J gene lost 4 bases, with 11 bases spanning the gap. The CDR3 spans 15 residues. The CDR3 here is CASSQDFQSSDTQYF. DNA for the CDR3: TGCGCCAGCAGCCAAGATTTCCAGTCCTCAGATACGCAGTATTTT.

The chain recombines TRBV5-1 with TRBJ2-2; TRBD1 aligns across 7 bases. With V trimmed by 7 bases and J by 5 bases, 5 bases remained unmatched. The germline CDR1 and CDR2 sequences are SGHRS and YFSETQ. The CDR3 runs to 13 residues. This CDR3 is CASGPTGTGELFF. DNA for the CDR3: TGCGCCAGCGGTCCGACAGGGACCGGGGAGCTGTTTTTT.

CDR3 sequence (DNA): TGTGCCAGCTTTCAGGGCTATGGCTACACCTTC. Translation gives CASFQGYGYTF. The chain is built from TRBV6-5 and TRBJ1-2; a possible D gene is TRBD1 (5 bases). With 8 bases removed from V and 4 bases from J, the gap between germline ends came to 8 bases. CDR3 size: 11 residues. Germline values: CDR1 MNHEY, CDR2 SVGAGI.

The CDR3 sequence: CASSLVTSAYEQYF. CDR3 DNA sequence: TGTGCCAGCAGTTTAGTGACTTCGGCCTACGAGCAGTACTTC. The gene calls are TRBV28 and TRBJ2-7; unclear D gene. This CDR3 has 14 amino acids. Looked up from germline, CDR1 is MDHEN and CDR2 is SYDVKM. The germline V and J ends were trimmed by 2 bases and 2 bases, with 10 bases remaining between them.

This rearrangement joins TRBV5-1 to TRBJ1-2; no firm D call. CDR3 length equals 13 residues. The germline V and J ends were trimmed by 0 bases and 6 bases, with 9 bases remaining between them. Per the germline V gene, CDR1 is SGHRS and CDR2 is YFSETQ. The CDR3 sequence is CASSLDGIDGYTF. The DNA of the CDR3 is TGCGCCAGCAGCTTGGACGGTATCGATGGCTACACCTTC. Complete variable domain (other parts from reference TRBV5-1 and TRBJ1-2): KAGVTQTPRYLIKTRGQQVTLSCSPISGHRSVSWYQQTPGQGLQFLFEYFSETQRNKGNFPGRFSGRQFSNSRSEMNVSTLELGDSALYLCASSLDGIDGYTFGSGTRLTVV.

This clone was detected only once. V gene TRBV19 combines with J gene TRBJ1-1; D gene ambiguous. CDR3 length: 15 amino acids. V lost 1 base to trimming and J lost 1 base, with 10 bases between them. From germline, CDR1 is LNHDA and CDR2 SQIVND (reference sequence). CDR3 amino acids: CASSIGTGPNTEAFF. In DNA form, the CDR3 reads TGTGCCAGTAGTATAGGGACTGGCCCGAACACTGAAGCTTTCTTT. The whole variable domain, remainder taken from reference TRBV19 and TRBJ1-1, is DGGITQSPKYLFRKEGQNVTLSCEQNLNHDAMYWYRQDPGQGLRLIYYSQIVNDFQKGDIAEGYSVSREKKESFPLTVTSAQKNPTAFYLCASSIGTGPNTEAFFGQGTRLTVV.

The genes are TRBV10-3 and TRBJ2-4; 10 nucleotides match TRBD1. Germline values: CDR1 ENHRY, CDR2 SYGVKD. This CDR3 is built from 17 residues. The trim removed 0 bases at V and 1 base at J, leaving 3 bases unmatched. CDR3 nucleotides: TGTGCCATCAGTGAGTCTCGGGGACAGGGGGCCAAAAACATTCAGTACTTC. It encodes CAISESRGQGAKNIQYF.

The chain links TRBV7-2 to TRBJ2-1; 10 bases agree with TRBD2. Germline values: CDR1 SGHTA, CDR2 FQGNSA. With 4 bases clipped from V and 3 bases from J, the junction kept 6 bases outside the gene matches. The CDR3 consists of 16 residues. CDR3 residues: CASSSLAGGLYNEQFF. DNA for the CDR3: TGTGCCAGCAGCTCCTTAGCGGGGGGTCTCTACAATGAGCAGTTCTTC.

This clone was recorded once. This sequence joins TRBV4-1 and TRBJ1-4; D gene unclear. In germline, CDR1 is MGHRA, CDR2 YSYEKL. The CDR3 is 17 amino acids. The V gene lost 4 bases and the J gene lost 0 bases, with 15 bases spanning the gap. CDR3: CASSLISSIATNEKLFF. The DNA of the CDR3 is TGCGCCAGCAGCCTCATTAGTTCGATAGCAACTAATGAAAAACTGTTTTTT.

The V call is TRBV7-8, the J call TRBJ2-1; a weak D match, TRBD2 (6 bases). This CDR3 has 18 amino acids. The germline V gene has CDR1 SGHVS and CDR2 FQNEAQ. Trimming cost V 6 bases and J 3 bases, with 24 bases left between them. CDR3 protein: CASRPLRDHPTNYNEQFF. Written as DNA, the CDR3 is TGTGCCAGCAGACCCTTGCGGGATCATCCCACAAACTACAATGAGCAGTTCTTC. Full variable domain (outside the CDR3, taken from reference TRBV7-8 and TRBJ2-1): GAGVSQSPRYKVAKRGQDVALRCDPISGHVSLFWYQQALGQGPEFLTYFQNEAQLDKSGLPSDRFFAERPEGSVSTLKIQRTQQEDSAVYLCASRPLRDHPTNYNEQFFGPGTRLTVL.

The chain couples TRBV4-3 to TRBJ2-7; 12 nucleotides match TRBD1. CDR3 length: 16 residues. Unmatched junction bases numbered 9, after V lost 1 base and J lost 8 bases. From germline, CDR1 is LGHNA and CDR2 YSLEER. The CDR3 DNA reads TGCGCCAGCAGCCAAGTCTGGGGGACAGGGGGCATCCAGCAGTACTTC. Residues: CASSQVWGTGGIQQYF.

CDR3 in amino acids: CASSPTGPVAGVFDNEQFF. Written as DNA, the CDR3 is TGTGCCAGCAGTCCCACCGGACCGGTTGCGGGAGTTTTCGACAATGAGCAGTTCTTC. The chain employs TRBV7-9 and TRBJ2-1, with 7 bases aligning to TRBD2. With V trimmed by 6 bases and J by 5 bases, 22 bases remained unmatched. Germline V gene sequence: CDR1 SEHNR, CDR2 FQNEAQ (reference sequence). This CDR3 has 19 residues. Full variable domain (remainder filled in from reference TRBV7-9 and TRBJ2-1): DTGVSQNPRHKITKRGQNVTFRCDPISEHNRLYWYRQTLGQGPEFLTYFQNEAQLEKSRLLSDRFSAERPKGSFSTLEIQRTEQGDSAMYLCASSPTGPVAGVFDNEQFFGPGTRLTVL.

This rearrangement joins TRBV19 to TRBJ1-1; tentative D call: TRBD1 (5 bases). The V gene's germline CDR1 is LNHDA and CDR2 SQIVND (reference sequence). This CDR3 spans 14 amino acids. Between the trimmed V and J ends, which lost 3 bases and 6 bases, there was a span of 14 bases. DNA of the CDR3: TGTGCCAGTAGTATCCGGGGGGGGTCCCCTGAAGCTTTCTTT. Translation gives CASSIRGGSPEAFF.

The rearrangement joins TRBV28 to TRBJ1-5; perhaps TRBD1 as D (5 bases). Germline assignment: CDR1 MDHEN and CDR2 SYDVKM. The V end was cut by 4 bases, the J end by 6 bases, with 7 bases between. CDR3 length equals 12 residues. The CDR3 DNA is TGTGCCAGCAGTTCCGGGGGTCAGCCCCAGCATTTT. It is translated as CASSSGGQPQHF.

The chain recombines TRBV4-3 with TRBJ2-7; the D gene is possibly TRBD2 (5 bases). Per the germline V gene, CDR1 is LGHNA and CDR2 is YSLEER. V was pared by 4 bases and J by 3 bases, with 16 bases between. There are 15 residues in the CDR3. In DNA form, the CDR3 reads TGCGCCAGCAGCCCAGACAAGCGGTCCCTCTACGAGCAGTACTTC. Its translation is CASSPDKRSLYEQYF.

This clone was detected only once. J is TRBJ2-7 and V is TRBV18; D may be TRBD2 (5 bases). CDR3 length equals 14 residues. Trimming cost V 3 bases and J 3 bases, with 12 bases left between them. The germline CDR1 and CDR2 sequences are KGHSH and LQKENI. The CDR3 region is CASSPIITSYEQYF. CDR3 sequence (DNA): TGTGCCAGCTCACCGATTATTACTAGCTACGAGCAGTACTTC.

The rearrangement links TRBV30 to TRBJ1-5, with D tentatively TRBD1 (6 bases). This CDR3 is 12 amino acids long. Germline V lookup: CDR1 GTSNPN, CDR2 SVGIG (reference sequence). Trimming left V 3 bases short and J 11 bases short, with 14 bases between. The DNA of the CDR3 is TGTGCCTGGAGGTCACAGGGAACGGCCCAGCATTTT. This gives the protein CAWRSQGTAQHF.

The chain carries TRBV28 and TRBJ1-2; D is uncertain. The ends were cut back, 5 bases at V and 0 bases at J, with 7 bases in the middle. There are 13 residues in the CDR3. Germline V gene sequence: CDR1 MDHEN, CDR2 SYDVKM. As DNA, the CDR3 is TGTGCCAGCAGTCCCCCCACTAACTATGGCTACACCTTC. Translating gives CASSPPTNYGYTF.